These T cell receptor beta chains were read from a single sample in a study of blood T cell repertoires in COVID-19. The method was immunoSEQ multiplex PCR; TCRdb's version includes in-frame clones alone and lacks a portion of them. Among around 190,000 clones listed, roughly 81% were seen once. The sequencing input was peripheral blood. The receptors derive from a woman in her thirties or forties with COVID-19, enrolled during active disease. CDR3s include the opening cysteine and the closing phenylalanine or tryptophan. Each record gives: V gene, J gene, clone size, D gene, CDR3 DNA, CDR3 protein. The D gene is left open where the match is weak. Only some rows state a clone size, as once, few, many or a class for expanded clones.

>TRBV7-8|TRBJ2-2|NA|TRBD1
TGTGCCAGCAGCATCGGGACAGGGACGAACACCGGGGAGCTGTTTTTT
CASSIGTGTNTGELFF
>TRBV29-1|TRBJ2-7|NA|NA
TGCAGCGTTGTAGGGGTTTACGAGCAGTACTTC
CSVVGVYEQYF
>TRBV9|TRBJ2-2|once|TRBD2
TGTGCCAGCAGCGTAGTGGCTAGCGGGAGTCCCGAGCGAACCGGGGAGCTGTTTTTT
CASSVVASGSPERTGELFF
>TRBV29-1|TRBJ2-7|NA|NA
TGCAGCGTTGTCGGGACACCGACCTACGAGCAGTACTTC
CSVVGTPTYEQYF
>TRBV7-9|TRBJ1-2|NA|TRBD1
TGTGCCAGCAGCTTACCCAAACAGGGGACTCTTAACTATGGCTACACCTTC
CASSLPKQGTLNYGYTF
>TRBV11-2|TRBJ2-3|once|TRBD2
TGTGCCAGCAGCTTAGATCTAGTAGCGGGATCATTT
CASSLDLVAGSF
>TRBV27|TRBJ2-2|NA|NA
TGTGCCAGCAGTTTGGCCGCGAGGGGGTCGAACACCGGGGAGCTGTTTTTT
CASSLAARGSNTGELFF
>TRBV25-1|TRBJ2-2|many|TRBD2
TGTGCCAGCAGCCAAGCGGGGACGAACACCGGGGAGCTGTTTTTT
CASSQAGTNTGELFF
>TRBV7-9|TRBJ1-1|NA|NA
TGTGCCAGCAGCTTAGTGGGGCCGACGGATGAAGCTTTCTTT
CASSLVGPTDEAFF
>TRBV5-6|TRBJ2-3|NA|NA
TGTGCCAGCAGCTTGGATCGCAGGGCGGATACGCAGTATTTT
CASSLDRRADTQYF
>TRBV19|TRBJ2-1|NA|TRBD1
TGTGCCAGTAGTATGGGCGAGCTCAGGGGGCAACCGCAGTTCTTC
CASSMGELRGQPQFF
>TRBV5-1|TRBJ2-2|NA|TRBD1
TGCGCCAGCAGCCCAACGGACAGGACGAACACCGGGGAGCTGTTTTTT
CASSPTDRTNTGELFF
>TRBV29-1|TRBJ2-2|NA|TRBD2
TGCAGCGCACTAGCGGGGGGGCCCGGGGAGCTGTTTTTT
CSALAGGPGELFF
>TRBV5-5|TRBJ2-7|NA|NA
TGTGCCAGCAGCTTTCGACAGTGGAACGAGCAGTACTTC
CASSFRQWNEQYF
>TRBV6-5|TRBJ1-1|NA|NA
TGTGCCAGCAGGAGACTAATGAACACTGAAGCTTTCTTT
CASRRLMNTEAFF
>TRBV19|TRBJ2-3|NA|NA
TGTGCCAGTAGTATTGGGCTAAGTCGGAGCACAGATACGCAGTATTTT
CASSIGLSRSTDTQYF
>TRBV20-1|TRBJ1-3|NA|NA
TGCAGTGCTAGTCCTGGGAGAGACACCATATATTTT
CSASPGRDTIYF
>TRBV27|TRBJ1-4|NA|NA
TGTGCCAGCCGGAGGGGTCCCCGTAATGAAAAACTGTTTTTT
CASRRGPRNEKLFF
>TRBV5-4|TRBJ2-2|NA|NA
TGTGCCAGCAGTTCACCTAGCGTAGCAACCGGGGAGCTGTTTTTT
CASSSPSVATGELFF
>TRBV19|TRBJ2-3|NA|NA
TGTGCCAGTAGTCGACTCCGCACAGATACGCAGTATTTT
CASSRLRTDTQYF
>TRBV2|TRBJ2-1|once|TRBD2
TGTGCCAGCAGGGGGACTAGCGGGGGATACAATGAGCAGTTCTTC
CASRGTSGGYNEQFF
>TRBV6-5|TRBJ2-7|few|TRBD2
TGTGCCAGCGGACTAGCGGGAGGGCGCGAGCAGTACTTC
CASGLAGGREQYF
>TRBV7-9|TRBJ2-5|NA|NA
TGTGCCAGCAGCTGGGACGGGGGGCCGGAGACCCAGTACTTC
CASSWDGGPETQYF
>TRBV19|TRBJ1-1|NA|NA
TGTGCCAGTAGTGCCCTAATAGCGGAGACTGAAGCTTTCTTT
CASSALIAETEAFF
>TRBV19|TRBJ2-7|few|TRBD2
TGTGCCAGTAGTGAAACTAGCGGGAGATCCTACGAGCAGTACTTC
CASSETSGRSYEQYF
>TRBV28|TRBJ1-3|NA|NA
TGTGCCAGCAGTTTCTCAGCTGGAAACACCATATATTTT
CASSFSAGNTIYF
>TRBV7-8|TRBJ2-1|NA|NA
TGTGCCAGCAGCTTGTCACTTACCCTAGGAGCCTCCTACAATGAGCAGTTCTTC
CASSLSLTLGASYNEQFF
>TRBV18|TRBJ1-4|NA|TRBD1
TGTGCCAGCAGGGACAGTCGGGCCGAAAAACTGTTTTTT
CASRDSRAEKLFF
>TRBV2|TRBJ2-7|NA|TRBD1
TGTGCCAGCAGTTGGACAGGCCTTGGAGAGCAGTACTTC
CASSWTGLGEQYF
>TRBV5-5|TRBJ2-1|NA|TRBD2
TGTGCCAGCAGCTCGGGACTAGCGGGAGGCTATGAGCAGTTCTTC
CASSSGLAGGYEQFF
>TRBV20-1|TRBJ2-3|once|NA
TGCAGTGCTACAGGGTATACGCAGTATTTT
CSATGYTQYF
>TRBV10-3|TRBJ1-1|NA|NA
TGTGCCATCAGTGAGGGGTCATCCGGGGACACTGAAGCTTTCTTT
CAISEGSSGDTEAFF
>TRBV18|TRBJ1-1|NA|NA
TGTGCCAGCTCACCAACTGGACACAGGAACACTGAAGCTTTCTTT
CASSPTGHRNTEAFF
>TRBV10-1|TRBJ2-2|NA|TRBD1
TGCGCCAGCAGTGAGGGACAGGGTACCGGGGAGCTGTTTTTT
CASSEGQGTGELFF
>TRBV2|TRBJ2-5|NA|TRBD2
TGTGCCAGCAGCGCGGGGGGAGGCGAGACCCAGTACTTC
CASSAGGGETQYF
>TRBV15|TRBJ1-2|NA|NA
TGTGCCACCCAGGGCATCTATGGCTACACCTTC
CATQGIYGYTF
>TRBV28|TRBJ2-4|NA|TRBD2
TGTGCCAGCAGTTTGGGGCTAGCGGGGGACATTCAGTACTTC
CASSLGLAGDIQYF
>TRBV5-8|TRBJ1-1|NA|TRBD1
TGTGCCAGCAGCGCCGGACAGGGTCGGGGAGAAGAAGCTTTCTTT
CASSAGQGRGEEAFF
>TRBV7-2|TRBJ2-4|few|NA
TGTGCCAGCAGCCCTACGCCGCAGCGTACCAAAAACATTCAGTACTTC
CASSPTPQRTKNIQYF
>TRBV7-2|TRBJ2-5|few|NA
TGTGCCAGCAGCTTAGCGCCGCAGGGGACGACCCAGTACTTC
CASSLAPQGTTQYF